Below, 26 T cell receptor beta chains from the same sample are listed, as sequenced in a study of OX40 agonist ivuxolimab in advanced cancers. Method: immunoSEQ multiplex PCR; TCRdb's copy keeps in-frame clones and lacks some. Of 50,000 to 65,000 clones in the sample, 70% to 90% were seen once. This specimen was CD4+ or CD8+ T cells sorted from blood, taken in a trial of the OX40 agonist ivuxolimab. Receptors originate from an adult with an advanced solid tumor such as melanoma, head and neck, liver or kidney cancer.

This chain joins TRBV19 and TRBJ2-3; D remains unclear. There are 14 residues in the CDR3. Germline V gene data show CDR1 as LNHDA and CDR2 as SQIVND (reference sequence). The V end lost 7 bases, the J end lost 2 bases, and 13 bases lay between the germline ends. CDR3 protein: CASMGPGVTDTQYF. DNA for the CDR3: TGTGCCAGTATGGGCCCCGGCGTCACAGATACGCAGTATTTT.

The chain couples TRBV28 to TRBJ1-2; 7 bases fit TRBD1. V shed 2 bases and J 4 bases; nucleotides not matched to a gene: 10. In germline, CDR1 is MDHEN, CDR2 SYDVKM. The CDR3 loop spans 16 amino acids. The CDR3 nucleotides read TGTGCCAGCAGTTTACGAATGGAGGGGGCTTCCTATGGCTACACCTTC. Its translation: CASSLRMEGASYGYTF.

The chain combines TRBV29-1 with TRBJ1-5; D unclear. V lost 4 bases to trimming and J lost 2 bases, with 9 bases between them. CDR3 length: 13 residues. Germline V gene sequence: CDR1 SQVTM, CDR2 ANQGSEA. CDR3 DNA: TGCAGCGTTGGGGCAGGAGGCAATCAGCCCCAGCATTTT. It specifies CSVGAGGNQPQHF.

In its sample, this clone was seen once. The rearrangement links TRBV10-3 to TRBJ1-4; D is unclear. The germline V gene encodes CDR1 ENHRY and CDR2 SYGVKD. The CDR3 sequence is 14 residues long. The V end lost 6 bases, the J end lost 6 bases, and 14 bases lay between the germline ends. CDR3 sequence: CAIRKEIVDEKLFF. Here the CDR3 DNA reads TGTGCCATCAGAAAAGAGATTGTGGATGAAAAACTGTTTTTT.

The chain links TRBV19 to TRBJ2-6; TRBD1 matches at 9 bases. The CDR3 consists of 20 residues. V lost 3 bases, J lost 0 bases, and 12 bases stayed unmatched. Germline V gene sequence: CDR1 LNHDA, CDR2 SQIVND (reference sequence). In DNA, the CDR3 is TGTGCCAGTAGTATTTACGCCCCGACAGGGGGTTTCTCTGGGGCCAACGTCCTGACTTTC. Encoded protein: CASSIYAPTGGFSGANVLTF.

The chain joins TRBV25-1 to TRBJ1-5; D may be TRBD1 (5 bases). CDR1 is MGHDK and CDR2 is SYGVNS in the germline V gene. This CDR3 comprises 13 residues. The ends were cut back, 3 bases at V and 4 bases at J, with 7 bases in the middle. CDR3 residues: CASSDRGNQPQHF. CDR3 DNA sequence: TGTGCCAGCAGTGATCGGGGGAATCAGCCCCAGCATTTT.

In this sample, this clone turned up once. The V and J genes are TRBV6-5 and TRBJ1-1, with D perhaps matching TRBD1 (6 bases). Germline V CDR1 and CDR2: MNHEY, SVGAGI. V lost 5 bases, J lost 12 bases, and 22 bases lay in between. The CDR3 length is 14 residues. The CDR3 DNA reads TGTGCCAGCAGTGACAATCAGGGGCGGACTGGGACTTTCTTT. This translates into CASSDNQGRTGTFF.

The CDR3 loop reads CASSVSAGEGKAFF. The CDR3 nucleotides are TGTGCCAGCAGCGTATCAGCAGGGGAGGGGAAGGCTTTCTTT. V and J are TRBV9 and TRBJ1-1, with a possible D match to TRBD1 (6 bases). CDR3 size: 14 residues. The germline V and J ends were trimmed by 1 base and 11 bases, with 18 bases remaining between them. Germline V gene lookup returns CDR1 SGDLS and CDR2 YYNGEE.

The gene calls are TRBV5-4 and TRBJ2-1, with D maybe TRBD1 (5 bases). The germline V gene has CDR1 SGHNT and CDR2 YYREEE (reference sequence). The CDR3 extends over 14 amino acids. V was trimmed by 0 bases and J by 4 bases, leaving 8 bases between them. CDR3 sequence (DNA): TGTGCCAGCAGCTTGGCGGACACTTACAATGAGCAGTTCTTC. Its protein is CASSLADTYNEQFF.

The V gene is TRBV2, the J gene TRBJ2-7, with D perhaps TRBD1 (6 bases). Germline CDR1 reads SNHLY; CDR2 reads FYNNEI. This CDR3 is built from 14 residues. V lost 6 bases and J 5 bases, leaving 17 bases between the germline ends. CDR3 region: CASRRAGVGDEQYF. CDR3 nucleotide sequence: TGTGCCAGCAGGCGGGCAGGGGTCGGGGACGAGCAGTACTTC.

The chain is built from TRBV28 and TRBJ1-2, with 7 bases that match TRBD1. Trimming cost V 4 bases and J 6 bases; bases outside gene matches: 8. The CDR3 totals 14 residues. Germline CDR1 reads MDHEN; CDR2 reads SYDVKM. In DNA form, the CDR3 reads TGTGCCAGCAGTTCGGCCGGGACAGATGATGGCTACACCTTC. This codes for CASSSAGTDDGYTF.

As to this clone: Its ends do not fully match the called genes, so a read error is possible. This chain joins TRBV11-3 and TRBJ2-7; 10 nucleotides line up with TRBD2. CDR1 is SGHNT and CDR2 is YENEEA in the germline V gene. This CDR3 contains 11 residues. The CDR3 spells CASSLEREGVF. For the CDR3, the DNA is TGTGCCAGCAGCCTGGAGCGGGAGGGGGTTTTC.

V gene TRBV5-6 combines with J gene TRBJ2-7; D is undetermined. The CDR3 covers 15 residues. V was shortened by 2 bases and J by 3 bases, with 15 bases between the two germline ends. CDR1 is SGHDT, CDR2 YYEEEE, per germline. This CDR3 reads CASSLLGSQDYEQYF. DNA of the CDR3: TGTGCCAGCAGCTTATTGGGCAGTCAGGACTACGAGCAGTACTTC.

The chain employs TRBV27 and TRBJ2-1; D might be TRBD1 or TRBD2, each matching 6 bases. The V gene lost 6 bases and the J gene lost 0 bases, with 24 bases spanning the gap. Germline V gene lookup returns CDR1 MNHEY and CDR2 SMNVEV (reference sequence). There are 19 residues in the CDR3. For the CDR3, the DNA is TGTGCCAGCAGGATAAGGTCGCTGGGCGGGACAAGCTCCTACAATGAGCAGTTCTTC. Translation: CASRIRSLGGTSSYNEQFF.

The J gene is TRBJ1-1, the V gene TRBV6-6; D ambiguous. Per the germline V gene, CDR1 is MNHNY and CDR2 is SVGAGI (reference sequence). CDR3 length: 13 residues. The V end was cut by 2 bases, the J end by 1 base, with 5 bases between. CDR3 protein: CASSYATNTEAFF. The DNA of the CDR3 is TGTGCCAGCAGTTACGCCACGAACACTGAAGCTTTCTTT.

The chain employs TRBV7-9 and TRBJ1-1; D gene ambiguous. The length of the CDR3 is 12 residues. From germline, CDR1 is SEHNR and CDR2 FQNEAQ (reference sequence). V dropped 5 bases and J dropped 3 bases, with 7 bases sitting between them. The CDR3 loop is CASSQEDTEAFF. Written as DNA, the CDR3 is TGTGCCAGCAGCCAGGAGGACACTGAAGCTTTCTTT.

The chain recombines TRBV28 with TRBJ1-1; possibly TRBD1 for D (6 bases). This CDR3 has 14 amino acids. Germline lookup yields CDR1 MDHEN and CDR2 SYDVKM. The V end lost 5 bases, the J end lost 6 bases, and 16 bases lay between the germline ends. The CDR3 nucleotides are TGTGCCAGCAGTACCGGGACAACTCCGGCTGAAGCTTTCTTT. Its translation: CASSTGTTPAEAFF.

The chain links TRBV5-6 to TRBJ2-1; D remains ambiguous. The CDR3 has 15 residues. The V end lost 0 bases, the J end lost 8 bases, and 15 bases lay between the germline ends. Germline loops: CDR1 SGHDT, CDR2 YYEEEE. The CDR3 bases are TGTGCCAGCAGCTTGGGTGTGGTAGGAGACTATGAGCAGTTCTTC. This gives the protein CASSLGVVGDYEQFF.

The chain links TRBV25-1 to TRBJ2-7; 8 nucleotides line up with TRBD2. The trim removed 1 base at V and 3 bases at J, leaving 5 bases unmatched. CDR1 MGHDK and CDR2 SYGVNS come from the germline V gene. This CDR3 region has 15 residues. The CDR3 reads CASSESAGGYYEQYF. The CDR3 coding sequence is TGTGCCAGCAGTGAATCTGCGGGGGGATACTACGAGCAGTACTTC.

In this sample, this clone turned up once. CDR3 DNA: TGCGCCAGCAGCCGCGGGACTACGTACAATGAGCAGTTCTTC. Its translation is CASSRGTTYNEQFF. This chain uses TRBV4-1 with TRBJ2-1, with 7 bases that match TRBD2. CDR1 MGHRA and CDR2 YSYEKL come from the germline V gene. This CDR3 has 14 amino acids. Trimming removed 4 bases from V and 4 bases from J; junction bases left unmatched: 4.

The rearrangement uses TRBV18 and TRBJ2-7, with D possibly being TRBD1 (6 bases). V was shortened by 4 bases and J by 3 bases, with 16 bases between the two germline ends. CDR1 is KGHSH and CDR2 is LQKENI in the germline V gene. The CDR3 extends over 15 amino acids. The CDR3 DNA is TGTGCCAGCTCACTACGAGGGGGAGAGGACTACGAGCAGTACTTC. This sequence encodes CASSLRGGEDYEQYF.

The CDR3 nucleotides are TGTGCCAGCAGCGCCTCTCTGGAGTCACCCCTCCACTTT. Translating gives CASSASLESPLHF. This rearrangement joins TRBV9 to TRBJ1-6; D call uncertain. The CDR3 spans 13 residues. Germline V lookup: CDR1 SGDLS, CDR2 YYNGEE. The germline V and J ends were trimmed by 3 bases and 10 bases, with 11 bases remaining between them.

The chain joins TRBV5-1 to TRBJ1-5; D is unclear. Between the trimmed V and J ends, which lost 7 bases and 1 base, there was a span of 9 bases. Germline V lookup: CDR1 SGHRS, CDR2 YFSETQ. This CDR3 comprises 13 residues. CDR3 sequence: CASSPGSNQPQHF. CDR3 nucleotide sequence: TGCGCCAGCTCTCCTGGAAGCAATCAGCCCCAGCATTTT. Full variable domain (rest looked up from reference TRBV5-1 and TRBJ1-5): KAGVTQTPRYLIKTRGQQVTLSCSPISGHRSVSWYQQTPGQGLQFLFEYFSETQRNKGNFPGRFSGRQFSNSRSEMNVSTLELGDSALYLCASSPGSNQPQHFGDGTRLSIL.

The chain joins TRBV30 to TRBJ2-1, with 13 positions matching TRBD2. Trimming cost V 0 bases and J 6 bases; bases outside gene matches: 5. Germline loops: CDR1 GTSNPN, CDR2 SVGIG (reference sequence). This CDR3 comprises 16 residues. The CDR3 DNA reads as TGTGCCTGGAGTGTATATGGACTAGCGGGAGCCAATGAGCAGTTCTTC. It translates to CAWSVYGLAGANEQFF.

The chain uses TRBV18 and TRBJ2-1, with 7 bases matching TRBD1. With 5 bases clipped from V and 2 bases from J, the junction kept 9 bases outside the gene matches. The CDR3 is 16 residues long. CDR1 and CDR2 from the germline V gene are KGHSH and LQKENI. The CDR3 DNA reads as TGTGCCAGCTCAGAAGAACAGGGGTTGACCTACAATGAGCAGTTCTTC. Encoded protein: CASSEEQGLTYNEQFF.

The rearrangement joins TRBV5-4 to TRBJ2-7; a weak D match, TRBD2 (5 bases). V lost 7 bases to trimming and J lost 2 bases, with 13 bases between them. The germline gives CDR1 SGHNT, CDR2 YYREEE (reference sequence). This CDR3 is built from 13 residues. In DNA form, the CDR3 reads TGTGCCAGCGCCGGGGAGAGTACCTACGAGCAGTACTTC. Translation gives CASAGESTYEQYF.